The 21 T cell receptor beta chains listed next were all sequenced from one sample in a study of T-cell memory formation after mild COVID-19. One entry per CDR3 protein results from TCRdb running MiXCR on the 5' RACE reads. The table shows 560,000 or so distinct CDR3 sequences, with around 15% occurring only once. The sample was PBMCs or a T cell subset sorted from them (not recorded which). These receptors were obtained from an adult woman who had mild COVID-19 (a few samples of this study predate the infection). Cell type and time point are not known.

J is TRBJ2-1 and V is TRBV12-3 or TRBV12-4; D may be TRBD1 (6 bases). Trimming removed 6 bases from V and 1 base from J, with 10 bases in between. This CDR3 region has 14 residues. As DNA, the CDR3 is TGTGCCAGCAGACAAGACAGGTCCTACAATGAGCAGTTCTTC. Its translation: CASRQDRSYNEQFF.

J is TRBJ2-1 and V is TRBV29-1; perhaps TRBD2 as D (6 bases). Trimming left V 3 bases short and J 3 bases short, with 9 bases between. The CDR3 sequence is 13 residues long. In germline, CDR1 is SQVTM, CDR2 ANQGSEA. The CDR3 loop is CSVDPEGYNEQFF. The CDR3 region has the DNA TGCAGCGTTGATCCGGAGGGCTACAATGAGCAGTTCTTC.

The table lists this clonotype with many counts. The CDR3 DNA follows: TGCGCCAGCAGCTTGGACCTAGCTAACTATGGCTACACCTTC. Protein: CASSLDLANYGYTF. This chain connects TRBV5-1 to TRBJ1-2; D gene uncertain. Trimming took off 0 bases at V and 0 bases at J, with 6 bases between the two ends. Germline CDR1 reads SGHRS; CDR2 reads YFSETQ. The CDR3 length is 14 residues.

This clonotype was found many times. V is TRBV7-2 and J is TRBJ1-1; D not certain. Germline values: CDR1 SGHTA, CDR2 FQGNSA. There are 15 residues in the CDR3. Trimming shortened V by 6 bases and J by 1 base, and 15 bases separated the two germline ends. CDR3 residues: CASRIALHPNTEAFF. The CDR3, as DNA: TGTGCCAGCAGGATAGCCCTCCACCCGAACACTGAAGCTTTCTTT.

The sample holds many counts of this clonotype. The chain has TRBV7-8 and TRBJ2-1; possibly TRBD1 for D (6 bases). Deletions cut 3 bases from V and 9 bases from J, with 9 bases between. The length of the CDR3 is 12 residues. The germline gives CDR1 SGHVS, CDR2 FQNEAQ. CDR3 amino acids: CASSLQGTEQFF. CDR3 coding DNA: TGTGCCAGCAGCTTGCAGGGGACTGAGCAGTTCTTC.

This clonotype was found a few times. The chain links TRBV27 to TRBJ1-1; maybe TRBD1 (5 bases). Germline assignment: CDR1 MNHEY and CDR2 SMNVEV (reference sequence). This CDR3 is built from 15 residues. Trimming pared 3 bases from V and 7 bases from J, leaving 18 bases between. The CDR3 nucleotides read TGTGCCAGCAGTTTCCGCACGGGACGCCAGCGTGAAGCTTTCTTT. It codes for CASSFRTGRQREAFF.

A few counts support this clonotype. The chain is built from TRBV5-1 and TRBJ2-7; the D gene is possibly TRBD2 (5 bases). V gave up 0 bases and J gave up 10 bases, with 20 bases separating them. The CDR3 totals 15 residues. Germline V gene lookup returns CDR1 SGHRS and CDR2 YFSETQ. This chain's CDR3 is CASSLEEVPPRRQYF. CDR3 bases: TGCGCCAGCAGCTTGGAGGAGGTCCCCCCCCGCCGCCAGTACTTC.

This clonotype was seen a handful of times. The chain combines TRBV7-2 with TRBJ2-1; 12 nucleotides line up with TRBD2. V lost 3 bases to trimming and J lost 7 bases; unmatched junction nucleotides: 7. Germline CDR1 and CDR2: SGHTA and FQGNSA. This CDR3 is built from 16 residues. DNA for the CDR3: TGTGCCAGCAGCTTTAATCCCGGACTAGCGGGGAATGAGCAGTTCTTC. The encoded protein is CASSFNPGLAGNEQFF.

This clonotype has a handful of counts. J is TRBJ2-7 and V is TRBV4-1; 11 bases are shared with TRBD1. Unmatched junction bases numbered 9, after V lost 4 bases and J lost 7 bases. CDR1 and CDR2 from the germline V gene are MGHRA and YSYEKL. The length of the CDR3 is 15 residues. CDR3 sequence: CASSPLGQGAKEQYF. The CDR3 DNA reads TGCGCCAGCAGCCCTCTCGGACAGGGGGCAAAAGAGCAGTACTTC.

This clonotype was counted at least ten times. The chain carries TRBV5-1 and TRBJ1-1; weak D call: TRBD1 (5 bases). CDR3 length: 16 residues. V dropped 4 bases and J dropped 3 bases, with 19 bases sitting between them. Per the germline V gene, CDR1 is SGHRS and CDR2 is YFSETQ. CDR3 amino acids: CASSPRRLGEYTEAFF. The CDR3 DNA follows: TGCGCCAGCAGCCCGCGAAGGCTGGGGGAGTACACTGAAGCTTTCTTT.

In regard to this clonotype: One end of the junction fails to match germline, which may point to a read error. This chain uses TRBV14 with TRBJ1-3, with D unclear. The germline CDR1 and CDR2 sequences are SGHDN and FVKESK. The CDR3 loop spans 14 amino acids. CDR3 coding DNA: TGTGCCAGCAGCCAAGGGAGCCTCGGAAACACTATATATTTT. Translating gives CASSQGSLGNTIYF.

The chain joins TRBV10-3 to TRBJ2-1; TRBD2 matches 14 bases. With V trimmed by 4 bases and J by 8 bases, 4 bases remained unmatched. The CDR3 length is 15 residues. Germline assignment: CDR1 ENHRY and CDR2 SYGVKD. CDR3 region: CAISAGTSGGDEQFF. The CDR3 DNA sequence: TGTGCCATCAGTGCCGGGACTAGCGGGGGTGATGAGCAGTTCTTC.

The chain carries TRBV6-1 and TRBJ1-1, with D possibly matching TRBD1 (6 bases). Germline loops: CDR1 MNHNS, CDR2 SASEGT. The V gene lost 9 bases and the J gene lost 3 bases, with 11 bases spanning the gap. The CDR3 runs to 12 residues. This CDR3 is CASQDRHTEAFF. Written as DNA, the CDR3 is TGTGCCAGTCAGGACAGACACACTGAAGCTTTCTTT.

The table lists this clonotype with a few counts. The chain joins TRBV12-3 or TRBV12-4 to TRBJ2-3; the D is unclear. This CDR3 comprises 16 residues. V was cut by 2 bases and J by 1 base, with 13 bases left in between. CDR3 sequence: CASSLSRAPGTDTQYF. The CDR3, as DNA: TGTGCCAGCAGTTTAAGTCGAGCCCCAGGCACAGATACGCAGTATTTT.

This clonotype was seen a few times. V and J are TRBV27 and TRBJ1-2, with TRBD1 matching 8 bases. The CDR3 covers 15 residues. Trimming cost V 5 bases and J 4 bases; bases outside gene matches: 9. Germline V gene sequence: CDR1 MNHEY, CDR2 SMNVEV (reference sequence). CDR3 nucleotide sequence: TGTGCCAGCAGTCATATGACAGGGGTTTCCTATGGCTACACCTTC. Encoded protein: CASSHMTGVSYGYTF.

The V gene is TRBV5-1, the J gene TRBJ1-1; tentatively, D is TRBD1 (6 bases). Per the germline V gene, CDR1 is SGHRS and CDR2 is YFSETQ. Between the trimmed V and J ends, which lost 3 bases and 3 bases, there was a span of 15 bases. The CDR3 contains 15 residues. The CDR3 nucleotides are TGCGCCAGCAGCTCCAGGGGTGGGTCGGACACTGAAGCTTTCTTT. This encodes CASSSRGGSDTEAFF.

In DNA, the CDR3 is TGTGCCAGCAGTTTGGGACTAGCGGGAGAAGAAGGCGAGCAGTTCTTC. Encoded protein: CASSLGLAGEEGEQFF. The chain joins TRBV6-2 or TRBV6-3 to TRBJ2-1; 14 bases are shared with TRBD2. Germline CDR1 is MNHEY and CDR2 is SVGEGT. The CDR3 contains 16 residues. V lost 4 bases, J lost 10 bases, and 9 bases stayed unmatched.

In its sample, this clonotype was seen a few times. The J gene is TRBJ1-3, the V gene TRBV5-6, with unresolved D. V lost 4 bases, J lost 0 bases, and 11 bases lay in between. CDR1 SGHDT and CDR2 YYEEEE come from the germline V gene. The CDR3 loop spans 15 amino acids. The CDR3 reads CASSLGSSSGNTIYF. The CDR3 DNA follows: TGTGCCAGCAGCCTAGGGTCGAGCTCTGGAAACACCATATATTTT. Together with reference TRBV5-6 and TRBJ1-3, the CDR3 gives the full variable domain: DAGVTQSPTHLIKTRGQQVTLRCSPKSGHDTVSWYQQALGQGPQFIFQYYEEEERQRGNFPDRFSGHQFPNYSSELNVNALLLGDSALYLCASSLGSSSGNTIYFGEGSWLTVV.

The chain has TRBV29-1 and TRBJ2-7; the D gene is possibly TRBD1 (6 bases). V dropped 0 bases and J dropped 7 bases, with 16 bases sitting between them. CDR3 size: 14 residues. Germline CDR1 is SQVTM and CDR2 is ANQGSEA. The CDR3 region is CSVEDRGSRGEQYF. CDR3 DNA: TGCAGCGTTGAAGACAGGGGATCGCGAGGGGAGCAGTACTTC.

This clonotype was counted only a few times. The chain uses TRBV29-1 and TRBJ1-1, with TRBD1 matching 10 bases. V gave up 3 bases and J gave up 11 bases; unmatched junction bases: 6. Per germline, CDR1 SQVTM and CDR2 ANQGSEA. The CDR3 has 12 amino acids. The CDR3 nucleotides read TGCAGCGTTGAGACAGGGGGCGCGAGCGCTTTCTTT. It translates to CSVETGGASAFF.

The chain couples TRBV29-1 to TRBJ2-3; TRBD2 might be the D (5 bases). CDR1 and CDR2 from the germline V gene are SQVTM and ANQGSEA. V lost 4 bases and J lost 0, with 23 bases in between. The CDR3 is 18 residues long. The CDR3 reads CSVVGSIASLLSTDTQYF. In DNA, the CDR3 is TGCAGCGTTGTGGGAAGTATAGCGTCCCTTCTAAGCACAGATACGCAGTATTTT.